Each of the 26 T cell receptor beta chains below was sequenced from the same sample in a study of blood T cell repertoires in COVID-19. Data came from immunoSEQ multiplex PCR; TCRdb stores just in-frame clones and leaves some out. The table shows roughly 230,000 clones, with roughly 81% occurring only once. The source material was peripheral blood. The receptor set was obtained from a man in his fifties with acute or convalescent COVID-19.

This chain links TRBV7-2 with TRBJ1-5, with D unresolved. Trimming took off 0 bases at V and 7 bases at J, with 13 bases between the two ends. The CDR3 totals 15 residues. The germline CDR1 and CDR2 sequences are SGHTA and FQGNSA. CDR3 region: CASSLAAAGRQPQHF. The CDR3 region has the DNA TGTGCCAGCAGCTTAGCTGCCGCCGGGAGGCAGCCCCAGCATTTT.

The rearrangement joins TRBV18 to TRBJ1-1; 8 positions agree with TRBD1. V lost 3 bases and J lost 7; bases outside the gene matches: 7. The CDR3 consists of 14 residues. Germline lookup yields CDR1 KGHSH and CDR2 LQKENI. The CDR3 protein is CASSPGQAKIEAFF. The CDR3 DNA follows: TGTGCCAGCTCACCGGGACAGGCGAAGATTGAAGCTTTCTTT.

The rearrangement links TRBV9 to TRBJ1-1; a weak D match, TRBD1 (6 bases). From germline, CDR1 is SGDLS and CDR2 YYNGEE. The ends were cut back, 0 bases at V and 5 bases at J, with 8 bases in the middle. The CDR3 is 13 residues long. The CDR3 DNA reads TGTGCCAGCAGCGTAGACCAGGGGACTGAAGCTTTCTTT. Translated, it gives CASSVDQGTEAFF.

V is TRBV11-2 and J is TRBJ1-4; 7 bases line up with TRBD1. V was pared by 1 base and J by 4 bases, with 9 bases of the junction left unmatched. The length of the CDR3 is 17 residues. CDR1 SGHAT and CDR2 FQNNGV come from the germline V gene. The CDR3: CASSLGGSGQINEKLFF. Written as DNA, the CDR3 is TGTGCCAGCAGCTTAGGGGGGTCGGGACAGATTAATGAAAAACTGTTTTTT.

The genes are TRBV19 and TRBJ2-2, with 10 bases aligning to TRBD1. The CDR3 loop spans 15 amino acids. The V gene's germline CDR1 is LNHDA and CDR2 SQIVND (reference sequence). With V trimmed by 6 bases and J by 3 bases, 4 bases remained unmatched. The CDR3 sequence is CASRTGTGDTGELFF. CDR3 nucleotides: TGTGCCAGTAGGACCGGGACAGGGGACACCGGGGAGCTGTTTTTT.

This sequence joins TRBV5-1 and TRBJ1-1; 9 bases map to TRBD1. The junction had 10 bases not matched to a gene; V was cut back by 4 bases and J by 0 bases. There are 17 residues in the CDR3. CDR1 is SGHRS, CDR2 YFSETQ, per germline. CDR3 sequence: CASSPGTGRSLNTEAFF. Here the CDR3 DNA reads TGCGCCAGCAGCCCCGGGACAGGGAGGAGTCTGAACACTGAAGCTTTCTTT.

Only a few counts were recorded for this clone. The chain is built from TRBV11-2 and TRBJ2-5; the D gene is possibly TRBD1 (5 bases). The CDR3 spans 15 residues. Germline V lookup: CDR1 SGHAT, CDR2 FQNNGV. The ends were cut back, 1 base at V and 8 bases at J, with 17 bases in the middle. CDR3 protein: CASSLVFAEGETQYF. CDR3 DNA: TGTGCCAGCAGCTTAGTTTTTGCGGAAGGGGAAACCCAGTACTTC.

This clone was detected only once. The CDR3 DNA reads TGTGCCAGCAGCCCGACTAGCCACTACGAGCAGTACTTC. Its translation: CASSPTSHYEQYF. This rearrangement joins TRBV3-1 (or the pseudogene TRBV3-2) to TRBJ2-7; 7 bases are shared with TRBD2. Germline V CDR1 and CDR2: LGHDT, YNNKEL (reference sequence). There are 13 residues in the CDR3. The ends lost 4 bases at V and 3 bases at J; junction bases unmatched: 3.

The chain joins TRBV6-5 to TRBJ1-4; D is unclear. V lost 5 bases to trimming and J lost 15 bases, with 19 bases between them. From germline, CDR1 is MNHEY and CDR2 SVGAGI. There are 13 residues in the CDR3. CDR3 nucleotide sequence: TGTGCCAGCAGTCCCACCCTGGGCTCCCGCTTGTTTTTT. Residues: CASSPTLGSRLFF.

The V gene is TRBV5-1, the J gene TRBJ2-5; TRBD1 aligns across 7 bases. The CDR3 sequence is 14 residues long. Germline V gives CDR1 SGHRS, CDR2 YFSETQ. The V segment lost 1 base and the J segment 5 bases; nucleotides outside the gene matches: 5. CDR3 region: CASSLPSGGETQYF. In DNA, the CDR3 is TGCGCCAGCAGCTTGCCCTCAGGGGGTGAGACCCAGTACTTC.

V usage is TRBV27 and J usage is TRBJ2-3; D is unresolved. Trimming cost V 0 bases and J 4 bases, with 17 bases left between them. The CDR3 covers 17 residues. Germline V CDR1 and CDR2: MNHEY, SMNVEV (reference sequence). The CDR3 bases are TGTGCCAGCAGTTTATCGATGGCGACATCACGGCCAGATACGCAGTATTTT. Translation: CASSLSMATSRPDTQYF.

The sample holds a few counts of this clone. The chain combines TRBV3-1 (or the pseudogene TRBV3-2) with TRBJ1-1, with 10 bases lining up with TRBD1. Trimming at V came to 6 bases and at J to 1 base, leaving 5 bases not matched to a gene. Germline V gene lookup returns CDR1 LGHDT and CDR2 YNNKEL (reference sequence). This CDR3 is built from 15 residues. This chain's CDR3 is CASRLGQGENTEAFF. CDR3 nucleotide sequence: TGTGCCAGCAGGCTCGGACAGGGGGAGAACACTGAAGCTTTCTTT.

CDR3 region: CASSSTGAGNTIYF. In nucleotides, the CDR3 is TGTGCCAGCAGCTCGACAGGGGCTGGAAACACCATATATTTT. V and J are TRBV7-3 and TRBJ1-3, with 8 bases fitting TRBD1. J was trimmed by 2 bases and V by 4 bases; bases with no gene match: 1. The CDR3 is 14 amino acids. The germline CDR1 and CDR2 sequences are SGHTA and FQGTGA.

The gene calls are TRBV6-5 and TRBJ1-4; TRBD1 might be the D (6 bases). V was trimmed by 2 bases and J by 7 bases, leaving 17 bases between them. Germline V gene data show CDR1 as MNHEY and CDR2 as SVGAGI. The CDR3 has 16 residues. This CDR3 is CASSYGSGGEGEKLFF. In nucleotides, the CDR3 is TGTGCCAGCAGTTACGGTTCGGGGGGCGAGGGTGAAAAACTGTTTTTT.

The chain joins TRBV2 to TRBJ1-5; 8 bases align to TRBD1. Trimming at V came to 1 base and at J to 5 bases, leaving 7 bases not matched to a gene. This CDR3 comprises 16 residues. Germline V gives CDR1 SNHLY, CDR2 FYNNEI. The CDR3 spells CASSEGWTGRYQPQHF. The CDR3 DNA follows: TGTGCCAGCAGTGAAGGTTGGACAGGGAGGTATCAGCCCCAGCATTTT.

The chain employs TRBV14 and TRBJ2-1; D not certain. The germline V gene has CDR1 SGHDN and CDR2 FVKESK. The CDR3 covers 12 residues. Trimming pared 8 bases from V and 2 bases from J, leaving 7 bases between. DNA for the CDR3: TGTGCCAGCTCGCTAGCCTACAATGAGCAGTTCTTC. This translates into CASSLAYNEQFF.

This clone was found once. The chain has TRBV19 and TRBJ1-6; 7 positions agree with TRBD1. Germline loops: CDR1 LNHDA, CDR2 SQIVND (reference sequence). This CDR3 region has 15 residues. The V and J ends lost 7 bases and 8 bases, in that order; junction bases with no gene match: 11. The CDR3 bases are TGTGCCAGTACCCTCGGGACAGCCCTCGATTCACCCCTCCACTTT. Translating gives CASTLGTALDSPLHF.

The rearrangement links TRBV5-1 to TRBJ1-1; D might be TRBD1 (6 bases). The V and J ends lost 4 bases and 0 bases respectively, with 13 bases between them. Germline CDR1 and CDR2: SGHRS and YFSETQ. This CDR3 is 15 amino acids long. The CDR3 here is CASSMDSYMNTEAFF. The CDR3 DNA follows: TGCGCCAGCAGCATGGACAGTTACATGAACACTGAAGCTTTCTTT.

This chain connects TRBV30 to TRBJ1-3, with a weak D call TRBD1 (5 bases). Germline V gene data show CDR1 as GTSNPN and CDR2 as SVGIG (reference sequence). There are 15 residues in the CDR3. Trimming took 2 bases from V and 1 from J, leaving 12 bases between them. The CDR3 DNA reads TGTGCCTGGAGTCTAGGGGTAGGGTCTGGAAACACCATATATTTT. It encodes CAWSLGVGSGNTIYF.

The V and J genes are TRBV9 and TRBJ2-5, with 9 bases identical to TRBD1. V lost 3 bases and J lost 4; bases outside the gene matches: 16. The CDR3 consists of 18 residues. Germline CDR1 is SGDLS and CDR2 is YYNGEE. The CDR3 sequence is CASSEHGTGTINAETQYF. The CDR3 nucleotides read TGTGCCAGCAGCGAACACGGGACAGGGACAATTAATGCAGAGACCCAGTACTTC. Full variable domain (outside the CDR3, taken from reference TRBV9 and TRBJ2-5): DSGVTQTPKHLITATGQRVTLRCSPRSGDLSVYWYQQSLDQGLQFLIQYYNGEERAKGNILERFSAQQFPDLHSELNLSSLELGDSALYFCASSEHGTGTINAETQYFGPGTRLLVL.

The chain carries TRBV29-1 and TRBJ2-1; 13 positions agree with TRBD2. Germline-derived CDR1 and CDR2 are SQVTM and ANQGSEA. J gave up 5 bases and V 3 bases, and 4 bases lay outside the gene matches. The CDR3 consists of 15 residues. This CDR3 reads CSVEGLAGFDNEQFF. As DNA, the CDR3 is TGCAGCGTTGAGGGACTAGCGGGGTTCGACAATGAGCAGTTCTTC.

CDR3 bases: TGTGCCAGCAGCCCCCCCAGGGTGGAGACCCAGTACTTC. It translates to CASSPPRVETQYF. The gene calls are TRBV12-3 or TRBV12-4 and TRBJ2-5, with D possibly matching TRBD1 (5 bases). The CDR3 spans 13 residues. V lost 6 bases and J lost 5, with 13 bases in between.

CDR3 bases: TGTGCCAGCAACGGGGGTGGGCCAGTCGGGGCCAACGTCCTGACTTTC. It translates to CASNGGGPVGANVLTF. This sequence joins TRBV5-6 and TRBJ2-6, with a tentative D call TRBD2 (6 bases). The CDR3 runs 16 residues. The ends were cut back, 6 bases at V and 4 bases at J, with 17 bases in the middle. CDR1 and CDR2 from the germline V gene are SGHDT and YYEEEE.

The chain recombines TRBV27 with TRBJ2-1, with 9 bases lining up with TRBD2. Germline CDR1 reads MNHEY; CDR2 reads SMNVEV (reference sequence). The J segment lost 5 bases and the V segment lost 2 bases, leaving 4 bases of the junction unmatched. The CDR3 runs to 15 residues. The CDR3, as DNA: TGTGCCAGCAGTTTAAGACTAGCGGCTAACAATGAGCAGTTCTTC. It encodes CASSLRLAANNEQFF.

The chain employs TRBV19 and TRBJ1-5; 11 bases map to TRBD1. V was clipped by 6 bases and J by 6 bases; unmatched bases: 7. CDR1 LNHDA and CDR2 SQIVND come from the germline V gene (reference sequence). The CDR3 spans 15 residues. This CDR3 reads CASSSGQGATQPQHF. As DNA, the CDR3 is TGTGCCAGTAGCTCCGGACAGGGGGCTACTCAGCCCCAGCATTTT. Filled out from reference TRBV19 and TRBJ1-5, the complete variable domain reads DGGITQSPKYLFRKEGQNVTLSCEQNLNHDAMYWYRQDPGQGLRLIYYSQIVNDFQKGDIAEGYSVSREKKESFPLTVTSAQKNPTAFYLCASSSGQGATQPQHFGDGTRLSIL.

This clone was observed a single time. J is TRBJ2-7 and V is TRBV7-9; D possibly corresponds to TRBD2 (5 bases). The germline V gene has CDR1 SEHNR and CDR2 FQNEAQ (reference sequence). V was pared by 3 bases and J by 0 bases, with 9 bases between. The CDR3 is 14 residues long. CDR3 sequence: CASSFTGVSYEQYF. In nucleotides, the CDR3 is TGTGCCAGCAGCTTCACCGGGGTCTCCTACGAGCAGTACTTC.